This is a list of T cell receptor beta chains from one sample in a study of T and B cells in COVID-19 patients. TCRdb ran MiXCR on the multiplex PCR reads and lists one entry per CDR3 protein. The sample lists around 25,000 distinct CDR3 sequences, 32% occurring once. Material for sequencing was blood. All receptors derive from a human donor who had recovered from COVID-19. CDR3s include the opening cysteine and the closing phenylalanine or tryptophan.

v_gene	j_gene	CDR3aa
TRBV4-2	TRBJ2-7	CASSQNHVGGPTYEQYF
TRBV7-2	TRBJ2-3	CASSGRLAGYPPGGTDTQYF
TRBV10-3	TRBJ1-2	CAISARRKQGARGGYTF
TRBV5-1	TRBJ1-2	CASSSYRGLSYGYTF
TRBV19	TRBJ2-1	CASSIDLVAGASEQFF
TRBV28	TRBJ2-7	CASSLLEGYEQYF
TRBV5-6	TRBJ1-2	CASSLDRVDYGYTF
TRBV19	TRBJ1-2	CASSMSKGTGYTF
TRBV6-2/TRBV6-3	TRBJ1-2	CASSYRQGAGGYTF
TRBV21-1	TRBJ2-5	CASTRTLRETQYF
TRBV6-5	TRBJ2-7	CASSPGGRGRLEQYF
TRBV27	TRBJ2-2	CASSLYRNTGELFF
TRBV20-1	TRBJ2-7	CSASPRIQGSKQYF
TRBV15	TRBJ2-7	CATSREVGPTYEQYF
TRBV27	TRBJ2-7	CASSRDQGGGASYEQYF
TRBV5-1	TRBJ1-1	CASSLLDRTEAFF
TRBV12-3/TRBV12-4	TRBJ2-1	CASSLGVGLAGAYNEQFF
TRBV12-3/TRBV12-4	TRBJ2-7	CASSRGQGFDYEQYF
TRBV20-1	TRBJ2-3	CSARDPLAYRTDTQYF
TRBV5-1	TRBJ2-3	CASSLDAGGTSTDTQYF
TRBV30	TRBJ2-1	CAWTQGAPTVEQFF
TRBV7-6	TRBJ1-5	CASSLLGREGPFQPQHF
TRBV29-1	TRBJ2-3	CSVQPDRGTSSTDTQYF
TRBV30	TRBJ2-1	CAWTSSSPYNEQFF
TRBV19	TRBJ1-4	CASTVATNEKLFF
TRBV6-2/TRBV6-3	TRBJ2-1	CASRGIGDEQFF
TRBV15	TRBJ2-1	CATSRVRGWDEQFF
TRBV19	TRBJ1-1	CASSPRQGTNTEAFF
TRBV19	TRBJ2-5	CASSILLAARETQYF
TRBV5-1	TRBJ1-2	CASSLYDRATGYTF
TRBV13	TRBJ1-6	CASSKGSGNSPLHF
TRBV6-5	TRBJ1-6	CASSYPSHNSPLHF
TRBV27	TRBJ1-5	CASSFLGGGQPQHF
TRBV11-1	TRBJ1-5	CASSPRTGFGSNQPQHF
TRBV19	TRBJ2-7	CASSIEGTSVNEQYF
TRBV5-4	TRBJ2-1	CASSSPSDYEQFF
TRBV6-2/TRBV6-3	TRBJ2-2	CASSYSGLLTGELFF
TRBV27	TRBJ1-2	CASSARAQGIYGYTF
TRBV7-2	TRBJ2-6	CASSPRTGALGANVLTF
TRBV20-1	TRBJ2-7	CSARWGTISYEQYF
TRBV12-3/TRBV12-4	TRBJ1-2	CASSLHTGGVDYGYTF
TRBV5-6	TRBJ2-3	CASSPPSQGLADTDTQYF
TRBV27	TRBJ2-2	CASSPNYAGRLTGELFF
TRBV19	TRBJ2-4	CASSTSGGARTKNIQYF
TRBV27	TRBJ2-5	CARQETQYF
TRBV10-3	TRBJ1-4	CAISESTGGHEKLFF